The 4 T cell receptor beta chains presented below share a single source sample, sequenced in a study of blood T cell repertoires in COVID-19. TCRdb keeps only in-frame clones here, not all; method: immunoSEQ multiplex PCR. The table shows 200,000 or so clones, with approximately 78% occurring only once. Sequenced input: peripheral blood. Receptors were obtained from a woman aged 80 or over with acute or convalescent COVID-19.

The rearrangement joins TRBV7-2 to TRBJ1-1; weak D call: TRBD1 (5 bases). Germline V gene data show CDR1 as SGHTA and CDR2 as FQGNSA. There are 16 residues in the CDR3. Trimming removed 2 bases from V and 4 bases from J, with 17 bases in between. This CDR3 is CASSLSGTGVATEAFF. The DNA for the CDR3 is TGTGCCAGCAGCTTATCGGGTACGGGGGTTGCCACTGAAGCTTTCTTT.

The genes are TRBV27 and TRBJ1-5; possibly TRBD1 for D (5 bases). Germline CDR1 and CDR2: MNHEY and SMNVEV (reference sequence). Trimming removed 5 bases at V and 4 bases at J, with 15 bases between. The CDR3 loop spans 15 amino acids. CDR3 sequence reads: CASSPRPAGNQPQHF. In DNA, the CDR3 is TGTGCCAGCAGTCCGAGACCCGCAGGGAATCAGCCCCAGCATTTT.

The CDR3: CASSLNRGNTGELFF. In nucleotides, the CDR3 is TGTGCCAGCAGTCTGAACAGGGGAAACACCGGGGAGCTGTTTTTT. V is TRBV6-6 and J is TRBJ2-2, with TRBD1 identical over 7 bases. The CDR3 is made up of 15 amino acids. Germline CDR1 MNHNY, CDR2 SVGAGI (reference sequence). The J segment lost 2 bases and the V segment lost 5 bases, leaving 5 bases of the junction unmatched.

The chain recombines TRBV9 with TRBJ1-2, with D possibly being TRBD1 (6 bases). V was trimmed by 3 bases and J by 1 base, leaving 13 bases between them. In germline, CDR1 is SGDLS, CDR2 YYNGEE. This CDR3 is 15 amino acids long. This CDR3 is CASSADSTYNYGYTF. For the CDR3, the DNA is TGTGCCAGCAGCGCGGACAGTACCTATAACTATGGCTACACCTTC.